The entry below gives a single TCR beta chain sequence along with its context. Its cognate antigen is unknown. Produced via immunoSEQ multiplex PCR; TCRdb's table is partial and in-frame only. The sample has about 160,000 clones, approximately 89% seen once; the top ten hold more than 3.5%. The CDR3 is 16 amino acids. Germline values: CDR1 SGHVS, CDR2 FNYEAQ. With 5 bases clipped from V and 1 base from J, the junction kept 2 bases outside the gene matches. The data derive from a study of cytomegalovirus exposure and HLA in healthy donors. General study points: In vitro, three CMV-associated chains proved specific for CMV antigens.

This chain uses TRBV7-6 with TRBJ2-2; TRBD2 matches at 12 bases. The sample was PBMCs. The sequence was collected from a young man in good health and CMV-seropositive. CDR3 nucleotide sequence: TGTGCCAGCAGCATACTAGCGGGAGGGAACACCGGGGAGCTGTTTTTT. Translation: CASSILAGGNTGELFF. Based on the CDR3 plus reference TRBV7-6 and TRBJ2-2, the full variable domain is GAGVSQSPRYKVTKRGQDVALRCDPISGHVSLYWYRQALGQGPEFLTYFNYEAQQDKSGLPNDRFSAERPEGSISTLTIQRTEQRDSAMYRCASSILAGGNTGELFFGEGSRLTVL.